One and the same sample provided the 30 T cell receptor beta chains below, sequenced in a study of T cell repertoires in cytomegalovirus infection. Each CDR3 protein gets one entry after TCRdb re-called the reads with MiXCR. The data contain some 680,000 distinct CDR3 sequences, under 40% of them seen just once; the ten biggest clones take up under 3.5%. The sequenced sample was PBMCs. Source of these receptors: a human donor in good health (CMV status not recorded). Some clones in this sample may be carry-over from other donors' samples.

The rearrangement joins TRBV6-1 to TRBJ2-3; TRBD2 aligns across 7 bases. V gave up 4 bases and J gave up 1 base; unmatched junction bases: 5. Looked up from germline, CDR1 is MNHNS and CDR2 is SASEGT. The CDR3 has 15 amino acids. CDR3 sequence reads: CASSVAGGGTDTQYF. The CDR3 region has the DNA TGTGCCAGCAGTGTAGCGGGCGGGGGCACAGATACGCAGTATTTT.

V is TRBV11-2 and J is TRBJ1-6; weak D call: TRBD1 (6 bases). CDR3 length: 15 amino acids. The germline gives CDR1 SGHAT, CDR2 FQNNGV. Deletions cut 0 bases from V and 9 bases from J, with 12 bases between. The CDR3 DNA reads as TGTGCCAGCAGCTTAGATCAGGGGCTGGGTTCACCCCTCCACTTT. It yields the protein CASSLDQGLGSPLHF.

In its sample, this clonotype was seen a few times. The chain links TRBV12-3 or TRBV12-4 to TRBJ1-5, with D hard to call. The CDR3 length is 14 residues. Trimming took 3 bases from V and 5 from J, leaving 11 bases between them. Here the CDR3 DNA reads TGTGCCAGCAGTTTTTTAGTTCCCCATCAGCCCCAGCATTTT. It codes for CASSFLVPHQPQHF.

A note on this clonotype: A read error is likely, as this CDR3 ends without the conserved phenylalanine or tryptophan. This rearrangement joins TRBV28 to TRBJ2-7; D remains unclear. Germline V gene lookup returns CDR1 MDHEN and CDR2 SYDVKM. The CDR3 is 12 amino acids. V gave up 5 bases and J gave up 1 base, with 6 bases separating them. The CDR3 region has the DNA TGTGCCAGCAGTCCCCCTTCCTACGAGCAGTACATC. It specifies CASSPPSYEQYI.

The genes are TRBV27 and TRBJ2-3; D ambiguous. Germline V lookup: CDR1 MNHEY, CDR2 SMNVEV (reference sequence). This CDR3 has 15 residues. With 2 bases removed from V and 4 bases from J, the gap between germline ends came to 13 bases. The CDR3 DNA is TGTGCCAGCAGTTTAGAGGCAGAAATAGCAGATACGCAGTATTTT. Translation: CASSLEAEIADTQYF.

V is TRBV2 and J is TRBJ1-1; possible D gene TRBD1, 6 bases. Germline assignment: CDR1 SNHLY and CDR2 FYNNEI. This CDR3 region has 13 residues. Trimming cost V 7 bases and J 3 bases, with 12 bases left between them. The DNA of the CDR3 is TGTGCCAGCAACCCAGGGGATGACACTGAAGCTTTCTTT. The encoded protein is CASNPGDDTEAFF.

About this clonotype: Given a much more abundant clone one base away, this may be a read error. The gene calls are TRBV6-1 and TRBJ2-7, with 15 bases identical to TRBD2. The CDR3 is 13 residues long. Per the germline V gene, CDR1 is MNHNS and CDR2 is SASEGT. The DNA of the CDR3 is TGTGCCAGCCGGACTAGCGGGAGGGTCGAGCAGTGCTTC. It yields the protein CASRTSGRVEQCF.

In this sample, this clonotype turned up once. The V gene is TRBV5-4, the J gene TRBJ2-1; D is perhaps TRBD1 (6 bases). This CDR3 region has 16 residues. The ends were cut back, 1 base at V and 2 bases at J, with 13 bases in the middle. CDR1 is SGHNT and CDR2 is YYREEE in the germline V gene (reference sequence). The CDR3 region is CASSLMRTDPYNEQFF. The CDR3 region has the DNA TGTGCCAGCAGCTTGATGAGGACAGACCCCTACAATGAGCAGTTCTTC. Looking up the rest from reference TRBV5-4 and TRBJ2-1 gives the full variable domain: ETGVTQSPTHLIKTRGQQVTLRCSSQSGHNTVSWYQQALGQGPQFIFQYYREEENGRGNFPPRFSGLQFPNYSSELNVNALELDDSALYLCASSLMRTDPYNEQFFGPGTRLTVL.

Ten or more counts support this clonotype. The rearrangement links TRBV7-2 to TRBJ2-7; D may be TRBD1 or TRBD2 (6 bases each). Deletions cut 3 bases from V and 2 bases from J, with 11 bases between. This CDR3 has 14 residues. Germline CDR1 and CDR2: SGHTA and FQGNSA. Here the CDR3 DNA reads TGTGCCAGCAGCTTGGAGGGGACAACCTACGAGCAGTACTTC. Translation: CASSLEGTTYEQYF.

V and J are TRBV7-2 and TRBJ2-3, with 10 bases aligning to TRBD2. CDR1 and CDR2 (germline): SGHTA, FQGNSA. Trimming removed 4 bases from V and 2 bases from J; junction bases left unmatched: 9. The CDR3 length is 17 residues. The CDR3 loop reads CASSWPELAGPTDTQYF. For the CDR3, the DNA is TGTGCCAGCAGCTGGCCCGAACTAGCGGGGCCCACAGATACGCAGTATTTT.

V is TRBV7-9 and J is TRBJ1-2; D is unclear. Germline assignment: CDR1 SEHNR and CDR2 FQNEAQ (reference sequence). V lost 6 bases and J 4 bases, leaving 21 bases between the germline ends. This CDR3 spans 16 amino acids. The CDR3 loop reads CASRLPDRSPLYGYTF. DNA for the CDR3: TGTGCCAGCAGGCTCCCGGATAGAAGTCCTCTCTATGGCTACACCTTC.

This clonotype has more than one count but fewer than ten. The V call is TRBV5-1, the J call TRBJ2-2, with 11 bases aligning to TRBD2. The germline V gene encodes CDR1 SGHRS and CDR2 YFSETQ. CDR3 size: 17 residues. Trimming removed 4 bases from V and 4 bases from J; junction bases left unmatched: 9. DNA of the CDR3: TGCGCCAGCAGCCAAAGAACCGGGACTAGCGGCACCGGGGAGCTGTTTTTT. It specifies CASSQRTGTSGTGELFF.

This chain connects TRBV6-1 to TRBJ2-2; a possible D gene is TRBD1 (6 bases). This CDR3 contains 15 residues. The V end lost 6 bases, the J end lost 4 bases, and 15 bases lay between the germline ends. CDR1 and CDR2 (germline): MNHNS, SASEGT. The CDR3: CASSRTGIVTGELFF. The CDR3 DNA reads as TGTGCCAGCAGCCGCACAGGGATCGTCACCGGGGAGCTGTTTTTT.

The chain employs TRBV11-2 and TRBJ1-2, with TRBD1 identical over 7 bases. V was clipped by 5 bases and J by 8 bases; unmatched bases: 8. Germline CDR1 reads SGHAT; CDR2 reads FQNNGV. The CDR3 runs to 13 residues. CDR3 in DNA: TGTGCCAGCAGCCTGACAGGGCGGGGAGGCTACACCTTC. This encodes CASSLTGRGGYTF.

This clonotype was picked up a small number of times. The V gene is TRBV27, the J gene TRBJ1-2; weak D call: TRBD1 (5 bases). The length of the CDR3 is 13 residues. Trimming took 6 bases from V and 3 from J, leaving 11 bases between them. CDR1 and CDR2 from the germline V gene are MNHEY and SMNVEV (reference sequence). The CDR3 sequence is CASSPGAHYGYTF. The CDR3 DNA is TGTGCCAGCAGCCCCGGGGCGCACTATGGCTACACCTTC.

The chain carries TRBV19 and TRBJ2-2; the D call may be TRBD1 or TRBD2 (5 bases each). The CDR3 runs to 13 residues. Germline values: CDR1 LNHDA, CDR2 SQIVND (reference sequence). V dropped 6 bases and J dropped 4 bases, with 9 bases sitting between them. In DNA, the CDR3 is TGTGCCAGTAGCAGGGACCTCACCGGGGAGCTGTTTTTT. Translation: CASSRDLTGELFF.

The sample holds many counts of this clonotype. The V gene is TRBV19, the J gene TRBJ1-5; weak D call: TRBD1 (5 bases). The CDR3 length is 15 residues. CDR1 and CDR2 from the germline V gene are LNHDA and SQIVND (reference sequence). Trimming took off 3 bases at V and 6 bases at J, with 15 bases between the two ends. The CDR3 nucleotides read TGTGCCAGTAGTATCGGGACCCCTTGGGGTCAGCCCCAGCATTTT. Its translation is CASSIGTPWGQPQHF.

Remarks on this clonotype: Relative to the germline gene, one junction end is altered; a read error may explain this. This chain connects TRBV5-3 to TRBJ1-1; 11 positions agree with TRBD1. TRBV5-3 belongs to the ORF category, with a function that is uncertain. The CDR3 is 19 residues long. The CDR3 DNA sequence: TGTGCCAGCAGCTTGGCGCCTTGGACAGGGGGCGCGGGGCACACTGAAGCTTTCTTT. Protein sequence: CASSLAPWTGGAGHTEAFF.

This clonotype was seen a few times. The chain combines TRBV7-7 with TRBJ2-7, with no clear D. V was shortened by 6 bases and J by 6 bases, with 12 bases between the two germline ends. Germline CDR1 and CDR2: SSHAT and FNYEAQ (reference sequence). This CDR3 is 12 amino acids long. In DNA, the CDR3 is TGTGCCAGCAGTTCCGCACGGACCGAGCAGTACTTC. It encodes CASSSARTEQYF.

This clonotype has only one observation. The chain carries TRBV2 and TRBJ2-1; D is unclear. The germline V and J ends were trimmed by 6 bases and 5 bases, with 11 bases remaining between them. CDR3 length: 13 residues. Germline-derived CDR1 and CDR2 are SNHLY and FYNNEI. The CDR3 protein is CASRRSLDNEQFF. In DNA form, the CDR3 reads TGTGCCAGCAGACGATCCCTGGACAATGAGCAGTTCTTC.

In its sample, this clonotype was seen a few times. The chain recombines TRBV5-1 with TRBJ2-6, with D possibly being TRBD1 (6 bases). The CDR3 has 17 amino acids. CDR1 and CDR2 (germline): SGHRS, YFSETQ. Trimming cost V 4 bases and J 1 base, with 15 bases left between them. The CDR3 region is CASSGTGRGSGANVLTF. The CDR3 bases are TGCGCCAGCAGCGGAACAGGGCGAGGGTCTGGGGCCAACGTCCTGACTTTC.

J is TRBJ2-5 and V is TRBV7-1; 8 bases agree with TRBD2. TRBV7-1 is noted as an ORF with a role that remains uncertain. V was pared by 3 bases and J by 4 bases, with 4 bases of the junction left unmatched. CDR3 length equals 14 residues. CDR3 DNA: TGTGCCAGCAGCTCCTTAGCGGGGCCAGAGACCCAGTACTTC. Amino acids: CASSSLAGPETQYF.

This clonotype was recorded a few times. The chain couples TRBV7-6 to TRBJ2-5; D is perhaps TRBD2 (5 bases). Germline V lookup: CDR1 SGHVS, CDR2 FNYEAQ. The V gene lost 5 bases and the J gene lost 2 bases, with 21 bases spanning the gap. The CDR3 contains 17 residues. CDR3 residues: CASSPLHGGLLQETQYF. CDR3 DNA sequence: TGTGCCAGCAGCCCCCTTCATGGAGGCCTTCTACAAGAGACCCAGTACTTC. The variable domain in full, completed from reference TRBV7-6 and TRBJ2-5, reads GAGVSQSPRYKVTKRGQDVALRCDPISGHVSLYWYRQALGQGPEFLTYFNYEAQQDKSGLPNDRFSAERPEGSISTLTIQRTEQRDSAMYRCASSPLHGGLLQETQYFGPGTRLLVL.

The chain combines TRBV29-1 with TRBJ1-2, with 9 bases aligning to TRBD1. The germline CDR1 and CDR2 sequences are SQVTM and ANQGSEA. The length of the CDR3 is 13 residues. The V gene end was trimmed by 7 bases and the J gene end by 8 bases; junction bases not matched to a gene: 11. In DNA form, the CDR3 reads TGCAGCGCGACACGGACAGGGGTTTACGGCTACACCTTC. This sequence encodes CSATRTGVYGYTF. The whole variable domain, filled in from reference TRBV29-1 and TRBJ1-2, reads SAVISQKPSRDICQRGTSLTIQCQVDSQVTMMFWYRQQPGQSLTLIATANQGSEATYESGFVIDKFPISRPNLTFSTLTVSNMSPEDSSIYLCSATRTGVYGYTFGSGTRLTVV.

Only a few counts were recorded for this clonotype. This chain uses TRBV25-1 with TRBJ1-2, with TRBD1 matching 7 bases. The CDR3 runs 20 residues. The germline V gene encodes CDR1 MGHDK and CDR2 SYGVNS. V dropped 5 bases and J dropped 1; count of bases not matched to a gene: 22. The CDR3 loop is CASSTRSRDRLDSYNYGYTF. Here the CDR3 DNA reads TGTGCCAGCAGTACCCGGAGTCGGGACAGACTTGACTCCTATAACTATGGCTACACCTTC.

The CDR3 DNA is TGTGCCAGCAGTTCACCGACAGGGAGGATCCCAGATACGCAGTATTTT. This gives the protein CASSSPTGRIPDTQYF. The genes are TRBV28 and TRBJ2-3, with D possibly TRBD1 on 7 matching bases. V shed 4 bases and J shed 4 bases, with 18 bases lying between them. The CDR3 length is 16 residues. Looked up from germline, CDR1 is MDHEN and CDR2 is SYDVKM.

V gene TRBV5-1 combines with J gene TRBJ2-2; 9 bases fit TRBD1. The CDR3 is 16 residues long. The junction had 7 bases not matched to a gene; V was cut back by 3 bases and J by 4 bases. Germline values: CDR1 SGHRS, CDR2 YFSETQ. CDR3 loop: CASSSPGQGGTGELFF. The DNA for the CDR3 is TGCGCCAGCAGCTCGCCGGGACAGGGAGGCACCGGGGAGCTGTTTTTT.

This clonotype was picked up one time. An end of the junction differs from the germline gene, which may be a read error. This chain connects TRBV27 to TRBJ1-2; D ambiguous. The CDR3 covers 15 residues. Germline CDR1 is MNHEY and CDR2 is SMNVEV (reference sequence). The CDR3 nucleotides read TGTGCCCGCAGTTCCCCAACCGCCGGCCTCTATGTCTACACCTTC. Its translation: CARSSPTAGLYVYTF.

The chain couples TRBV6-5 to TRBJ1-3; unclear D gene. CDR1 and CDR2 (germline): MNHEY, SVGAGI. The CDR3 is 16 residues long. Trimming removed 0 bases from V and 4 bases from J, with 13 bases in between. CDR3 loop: CASSYSALPMGNTIYF. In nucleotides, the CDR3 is TGTGCCAGCAGTTACTCGGCGCTCCCGATGGGAAACACCATATATTTT.

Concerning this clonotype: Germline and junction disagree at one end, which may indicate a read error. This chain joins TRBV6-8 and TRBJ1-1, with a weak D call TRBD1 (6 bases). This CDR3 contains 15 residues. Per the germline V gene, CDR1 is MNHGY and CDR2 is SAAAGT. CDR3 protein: CASSYSFSGGTGAFF. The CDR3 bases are TGTGCCAGCAGTTACTCATTTTCGGGGGGCACTGGAGCTTTCTTT.